This paragraph covers one T cell receptor beta chain sequence. Its target is not known. This entry is derived from a study of radiotherapy plus CTLA-4 blockade in lung cancer. Study-wide findings and caveats: TCR clones from tumors expanded in blood after radiotherapy plus ipilimumab. According to reports, early shifts in blood T cell clones, alongside interferon-beta, forecast response most accurately.

Generated by immunoSEQ multiplex PCR, the TCRdb table keeps only in-frame clones and is missing some. The table lists about 57,000 clones, 65% to 80% of them singletons. Sequencing used peripheral blood, obtained from a patient treated with radiotherapy plus ipilimumab. The TCR sequence derives from a human donor with non-small cell lung cancer who had a complete response to radiotherapy plus ipilimumab.

Written as DNA, the CDR3 is TGTGCCAGCAGCTTGGAGACAGTGATGACTGAAGCTTTCTTT. Protein product: CASSLETVMTEAFF. The V gene is TRBV5-4, the J gene TRBJ1-1; a possible D gene is TRBD1 (5 bases). Per the germline V gene, CDR1 is SGHNT and CDR2 is YYREEE (reference sequence). The CDR3 extends over 14 amino acids. Trimming cost V 0 bases and J 5 bases, with 11 bases left between them.